This is a list of T cell receptor beta chains from one sample in a study of relationships among human T cell subsets. TCRdb re-called the multiplex PCR reads with MiXCR, one entry per CDR3 protein. The table includes around 14,000 distinct CDR3 sequences, around 62% detected once. Sequenced: total T cells sorted from blood. These receptors were taken from a middle-aged man in good health. CDR3s include the opening cysteine and the closing phenylalanine or tryptophan. The D gene is left open where the match is weak. The size entry is marked missing in some rows and otherwise reads once, few, many or a size class.

abundance: few; v_gene: TRBV6-4; d_gene: TRBD2; j_gene: TRBJ2-1; CDR3nt: TGTGCCAGCAGTTCCGGCGGGGGGGACTACAATGAGCAGTTCTTC; CDR3aa: CASSSGGGDYNEQFF
abundance: .; v_gene: TRBV28; d_gene: TRBD2; j_gene: TRBJ2-5; CDR3nt: TGTGCCACCGGGACTACCGTCGGGACCCAGTACTTC; CDR3aa: CATGTTVGTQYF
abundance: .; v_gene: TRBV29-1; d_gene: .; j_gene: TRBJ1-2; CDR3nt: TGCAGCGTGGATTCAGGGGCGATTGGCTACACCTTC; CDR3aa: CSVDSGAIGYTF
abundance: .; v_gene: TRBV19; d_gene: .; j_gene: TRBJ2-7; CDR3nt: TGTGCCAGTAGTCGGCAGGCGCGAGACGAGCAGTACTTC; CDR3aa: CASSRQARDEQYF
abundance: .; v_gene: TRBV28; d_gene: TRBD1; j_gene: TRBJ1-6; CDR3nt: TGTGCCAGCAGTTTAGACAGGGAAGGGTCACCCCTCCACTTT; CDR3aa: CASSLDREGSPLHF
abundance: few; v_gene: TRBV11-2; d_gene: .; j_gene: TRBJ2-7; CDR3nt: TGTGCCAGCAGCCCTCCGGGAAAATACGAGCAGTACTTC; CDR3aa: CASSPPGKYEQYF
abundance: .; v_gene: TRBV14; d_gene: .; j_gene: TRBJ2-7; CDR3nt: TGTGCCAGCAGCGGATCTACTGTCCTCGGGCAGTACTTC; CDR3aa: CASSGSTVLGQYF
abundance: .; v_gene: TRBV28; d_gene: TRBD1; j_gene: TRBJ2-7; CDR3nt: TGTGCTGGGGGCCCACAGGGGGCCACCTACGAGCAGTACTTC; CDR3aa: CAGGPQGATYEQYF
abundance: .; v_gene: TRBV6-6; d_gene: .; j_gene: TRBJ1-5; CDR3nt: TGTGCCAGCAGTAACACGGGACATCGTAATCAGCCCCAGCATTTT; CDR3aa: CASSNTGHRNQPQHF
abundance: .; v_gene: TRBV27; d_gene: .; j_gene: TRBJ2-5; CDR3nt: TGTGCCAGCAGTTTAGTTGCGGGAACCCCTAAGTACTTC; CDR3aa: CASSLVAGTPKYF
abundance: .; v_gene: TRBV4-1; d_gene: .; j_gene: TRBJ2-7; CDR3nt: TGCGCCAGCAGCCAGGTTCTAGGAAGCTCCTACGAGCAGTACTTC; CDR3aa: CASSQVLGSSYEQYF
abundance: .; v_gene: TRBV28; d_gene: TRBD1; j_gene: TRBJ1-1; CDR3nt: TGTGCCAGCAGTGGACAGGGGGCTGGGATGAACACTGAAGCTTTCTTT; CDR3aa: CASSGQGAGMNTEAFF
abundance: few; v_gene: TRBV11-2; d_gene: .; j_gene: TRBJ1-2; CDR3nt: TGTGCCAGCAGCTTGGGGGTGGGGGACTATGGCTACACCTTC; CDR3aa: CASSLGVGDYGYTF
abundance: .; v_gene: TRBV21-1; d_gene: .; j_gene: TRBJ1-2; CDR3nt: TGTGCCAGCAGCAAATCGGAGTTGGGGAACCATGGCTACACCTTC; CDR3aa: CASSKSELGNHGYTF
abundance: .; v_gene: TRBV19; d_gene: .; j_gene: TRBJ2-3; CDR3nt: TGTGCCAGTAGTATGGGAACTAGCAGAAGCACAGATACGCAGTATTTT; CDR3aa: CASSMGTSRSTDTQYF
abundance: few; v_gene: TRBV28; d_gene: .; j_gene: TRBJ1-2; CDR3nt: TGTGCCAGCAGTTCCCAGGGTCGCTATGGCTACACCTTC; CDR3aa: CASSSQGRYGYTF
abundance: .; v_gene: TRBV11-2; d_gene: .; j_gene: TRBJ2-7; CDR3nt: TGTGCCGGCAGCTTAGGTCCATGGGAGTACTTC; CDR3aa: CAGSLGPWEYF
abundance: .; v_gene: TRBV12-3/TRBV12-4; d_gene: .; j_gene: TRBJ2-1; CDR3nt: TGTGCCAGCAGTCGCGGGACAGTCAACAATGAGCAGTTCTTC; CDR3aa: CASSRGTVNNEQFF